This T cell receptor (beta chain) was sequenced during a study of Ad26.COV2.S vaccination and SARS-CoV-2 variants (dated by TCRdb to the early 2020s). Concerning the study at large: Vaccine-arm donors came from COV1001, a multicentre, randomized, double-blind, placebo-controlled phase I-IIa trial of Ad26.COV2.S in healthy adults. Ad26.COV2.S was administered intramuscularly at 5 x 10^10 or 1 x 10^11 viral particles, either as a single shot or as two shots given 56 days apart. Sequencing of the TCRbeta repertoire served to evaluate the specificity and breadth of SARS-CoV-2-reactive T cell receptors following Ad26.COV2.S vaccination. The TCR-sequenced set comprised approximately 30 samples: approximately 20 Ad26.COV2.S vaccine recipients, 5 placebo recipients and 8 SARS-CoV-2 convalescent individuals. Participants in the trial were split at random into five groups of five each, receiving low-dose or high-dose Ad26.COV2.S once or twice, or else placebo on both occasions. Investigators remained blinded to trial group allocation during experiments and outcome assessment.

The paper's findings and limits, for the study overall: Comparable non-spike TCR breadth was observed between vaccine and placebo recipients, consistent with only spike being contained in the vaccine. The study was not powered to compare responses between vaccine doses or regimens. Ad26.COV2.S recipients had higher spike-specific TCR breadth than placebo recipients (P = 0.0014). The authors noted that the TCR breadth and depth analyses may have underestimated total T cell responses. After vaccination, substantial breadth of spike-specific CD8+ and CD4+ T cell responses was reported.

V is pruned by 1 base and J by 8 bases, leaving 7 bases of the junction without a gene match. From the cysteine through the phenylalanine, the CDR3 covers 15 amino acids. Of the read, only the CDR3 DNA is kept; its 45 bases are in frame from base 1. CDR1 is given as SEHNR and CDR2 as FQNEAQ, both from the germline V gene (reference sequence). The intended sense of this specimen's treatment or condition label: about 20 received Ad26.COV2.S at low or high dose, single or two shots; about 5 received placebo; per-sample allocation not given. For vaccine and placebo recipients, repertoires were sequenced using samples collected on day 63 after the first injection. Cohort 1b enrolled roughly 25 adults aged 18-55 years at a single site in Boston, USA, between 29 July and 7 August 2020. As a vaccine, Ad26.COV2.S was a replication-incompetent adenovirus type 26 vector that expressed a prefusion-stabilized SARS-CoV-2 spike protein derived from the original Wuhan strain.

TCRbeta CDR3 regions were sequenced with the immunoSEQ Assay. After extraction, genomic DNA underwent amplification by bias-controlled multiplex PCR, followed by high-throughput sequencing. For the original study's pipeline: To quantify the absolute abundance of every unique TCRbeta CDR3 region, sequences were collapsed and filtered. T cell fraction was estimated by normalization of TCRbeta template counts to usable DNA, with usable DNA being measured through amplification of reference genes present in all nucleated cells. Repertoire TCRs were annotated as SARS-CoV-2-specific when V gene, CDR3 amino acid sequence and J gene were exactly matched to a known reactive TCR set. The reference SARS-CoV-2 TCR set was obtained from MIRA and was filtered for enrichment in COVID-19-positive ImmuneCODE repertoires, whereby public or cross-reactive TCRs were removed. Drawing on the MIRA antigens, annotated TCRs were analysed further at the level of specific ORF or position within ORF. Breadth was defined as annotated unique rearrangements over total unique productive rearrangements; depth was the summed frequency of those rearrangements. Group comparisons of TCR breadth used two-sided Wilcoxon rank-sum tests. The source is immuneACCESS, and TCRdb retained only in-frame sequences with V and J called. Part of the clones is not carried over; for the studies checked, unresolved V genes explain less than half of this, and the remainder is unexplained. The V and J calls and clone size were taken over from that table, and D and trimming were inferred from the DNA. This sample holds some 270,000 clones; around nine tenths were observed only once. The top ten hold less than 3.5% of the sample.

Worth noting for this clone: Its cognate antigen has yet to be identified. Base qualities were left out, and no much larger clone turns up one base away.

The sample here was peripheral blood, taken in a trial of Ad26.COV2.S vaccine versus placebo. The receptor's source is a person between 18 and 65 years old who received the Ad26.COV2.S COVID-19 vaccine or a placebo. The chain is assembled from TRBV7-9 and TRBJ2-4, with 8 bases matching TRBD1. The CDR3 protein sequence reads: CASSLGDRKEDIQYF. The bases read TGTGCCAGCAGCTTAGGGGACAGGAAAGAGGACATTCAGTACTTC.